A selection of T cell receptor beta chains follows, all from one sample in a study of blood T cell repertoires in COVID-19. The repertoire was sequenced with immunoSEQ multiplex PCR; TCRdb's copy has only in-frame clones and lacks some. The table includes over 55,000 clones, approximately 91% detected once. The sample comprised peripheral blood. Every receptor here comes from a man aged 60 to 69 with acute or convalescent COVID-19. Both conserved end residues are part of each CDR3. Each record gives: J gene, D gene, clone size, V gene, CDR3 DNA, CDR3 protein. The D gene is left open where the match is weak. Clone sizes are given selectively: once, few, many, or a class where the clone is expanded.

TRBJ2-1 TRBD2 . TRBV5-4 TGTGCCAGCAGCACCCCCACTAGCGGGAGGGCCTCTGGTGAGCAGTTCTTC CASSTPTSGRASGEQFF
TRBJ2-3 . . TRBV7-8 TGTGCCAGCAGCCTAATTAGCACAGATACGCAGTATTTT CASSLISTDTQYF
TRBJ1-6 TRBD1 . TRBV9 TGTGCCAGCAGCGCCCGGACAGGGGATTCACCCCTCCACTTT CASSARTGDSPLHF
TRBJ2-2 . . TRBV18 TGTGCCAGCTCAAGTATCCGGGGAGGCACCGGGGAGCTGTTTTTT CASSSIRGGTGELFF
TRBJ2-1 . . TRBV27 TGTGCCAGCAGTCGAGGGCACTACAATGAGCAGTTCTTC CASSRGHYNEQFF
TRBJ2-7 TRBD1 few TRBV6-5 TGTGCCAGCAAGGGACAGGGGGCTTACGAGCAGTACTTC CASKGQGAYEQYF
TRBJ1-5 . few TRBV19 TGTGCCAGTAGTTACCGGGACGGAGGGAGCAATCAGCCCCAGCATTTT CASSYRDGGSNQPQHF
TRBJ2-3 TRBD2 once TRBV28 TGTGCCAGCCGCCCGAGCGGGAGGGCCACAGATACGCAGTATTTT CASRPSGRATDTQYF
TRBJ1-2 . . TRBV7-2 TGTGCCAGCAGCTTACCAGGGAGGAGCGATGGCTACACCTTC CASSLPGRSDGYTF
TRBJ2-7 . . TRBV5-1 TGCGCCAGCAGCTCCGGCGGGACAGAGACCTACGAGCAGTACTTC CASSSGGTETYEQYF
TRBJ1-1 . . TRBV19 TGTGCCAGTAGTATAGGGCAGGTGAACACTGAAGCTTTCTTT CASSIGQVNTEAFF
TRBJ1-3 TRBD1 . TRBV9 TGTGCCAGCAGCTCCCAGGACAGGGAGGGAAACACCATATATTTT CASSSQDREGNTIYF
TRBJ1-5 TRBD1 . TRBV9 TGTGCCAGCAGCCCCAGGGACAGATGGAGCAATCAGCCCCAGCATTTT CASSPRDRWSNQPQHF
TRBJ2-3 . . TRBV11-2 TGTGCCAGCAGCGCCACTTATACGCAGTATTTT CASSATYTQYF
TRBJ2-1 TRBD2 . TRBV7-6 TGTGCCAGCAGCACCCTCCCCGGGACTAGCGGAGGCGATGAGCAGTTCTTC CASSTLPGTSGGDEQFF
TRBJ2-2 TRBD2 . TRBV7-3 TGTGCCAGCAGCTTAACTAGCGGGCTTAACACCGGGGAGCTGTTTTTT CASSLTSGLNTGELFF
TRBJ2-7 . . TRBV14 TGTGCCAGCAGCCAAGGCGTCTCCTACGAGCAGTACTTC CASSQGVSYEQYF
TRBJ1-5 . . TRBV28 TGTGCCAGCAGTTTACGAAGGGAGGATCAGCCCCAGCATTTT CASSLRREDQPQHF
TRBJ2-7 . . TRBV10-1 TGCGCCAGCAGTGGCCAGCGCCCCTACGAGCAGTACTTC CASSGQRPYEQYF
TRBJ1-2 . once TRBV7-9 TGTGCCAGCAGCCTCGGGGCTAACTATGGCTACACCTTC CASSLGANYGYTF
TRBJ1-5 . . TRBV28 TGTGCCAGCAGTGGGGGGGGGCAGCTGAATCAGCCCCAGCATTTT CASSGGGQLNQPQHF
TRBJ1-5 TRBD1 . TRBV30 TGTGCCTGGAGTTCGGCAGGGGGAGAGCCCCAGCATTTT CAWSSAGGEPQHF
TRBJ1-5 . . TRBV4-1 TGCGCCAGCAGCCAAGATCCCCGGAGGGATAGCAATCAGCCCCAGCATTTT CASSQDPRRDSNQPQHF
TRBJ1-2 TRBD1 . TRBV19 TGTGCCAGTAGTGGGACAGGGGCAAGTGGCTACACCTTC CASSGTGASGYTF
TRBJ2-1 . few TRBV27 TGTGCCAGCAGTTTTACTGGTACCTACAATGAGCAGTTCTTC CASSFTGTYNEQFF
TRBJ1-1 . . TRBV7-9 TGTGCCAGCAGCTTAGCGCCGGACACTGAAGCTTTCTTT CASSLAPDTEAFF
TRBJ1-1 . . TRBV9 TGTGCCAGCAGCGTAGGAGCGAACACTGAAGCTTTCTTT CASSVGANTEAFF
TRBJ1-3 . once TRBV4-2 TGTGCCAGCAGCCAAGATCCAGGGGCCAACACCATATATTTT CASSQDPGANTIYF
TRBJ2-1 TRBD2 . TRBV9 TGTGCCAGCAGCGAGGGACTAGATGAGCAGTTCTTC CASSEGLDEQFF
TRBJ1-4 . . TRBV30 TGTGCCTGGAGTGTAGAGCGGGCGACGAGCAAACTGTTTTTT CAWSVERATSKLFF
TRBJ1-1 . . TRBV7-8 TGTGCCAGCAGCTTAGGGTTTAGGAGGGGCGCAGCTTTCTTT CASSLGFRRGAAFF
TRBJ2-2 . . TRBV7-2 TGTGCCAGCAGCTTAGGGGGGGTTAACACCGGGGAGCTGTTTTTT CASSLGGVNTGELFF
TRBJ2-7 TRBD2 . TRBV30 TGTGCCTGGAGTAAAGCGGGAGTAAGCCTCGAGCAGTACTTC CAWSKAGVSLEQYF
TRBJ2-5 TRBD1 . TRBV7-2 TGTGCCAGCAGCCAGAGTAGAATTCGGACAGGGTGGGAGACCCAGTACTTC CASSQSRIRTGWETQYF
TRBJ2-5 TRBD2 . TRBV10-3 TGTGCCATCAGTGATGAGCCTAGCGGGAGGAGTTGGAAGACCCAGTACTTC CAISDEPSGRSWKTQYF
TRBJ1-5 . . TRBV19 TGTGCCAGTAGTGCCGGACAGTTGTACAATCAGCCCCAGCATTTT CASSAGQLYNQPQHF
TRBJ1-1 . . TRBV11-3 TGTGCCAGCAGCTCCGAGGAGGACACTGAAGCTTTCTTT CASSSEEDTEAFF
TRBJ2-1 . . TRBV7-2 TGTGCCAGCAGCTTAGGCGGGATAAGGAATGAGCAGTTCTTC CASSLGGIRNEQFF
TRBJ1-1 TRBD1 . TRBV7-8 TGTGCCAGCAGCTTAAGGGTAGCGGGGGCAGGGGGAACTGAAGCTTTCTTT CASSLRVAGAGGTEAFF
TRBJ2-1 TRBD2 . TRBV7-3 TGTGCCAGCAGCTCCTTGGGGACTAGCGGGGGGCAGTTCTTC CASSSLGTSGGQFF
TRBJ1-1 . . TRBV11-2 TGTGCCAGCAGCTTAGATTGGACAGTTGAAGCTTTCTTT CASSLDWTVEAFF
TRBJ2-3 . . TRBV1 TGCACCAGCAGCCAACCGGAAAGACTAGCGCGCTCGTCTAGCACAGATACGCAGTATTTT CTSSQPERLARSSSTDTQYF
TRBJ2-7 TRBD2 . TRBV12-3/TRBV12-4 TGTGCCGCCGCTCGTAGCGGGAGGGCCGAGCAGTACTTC CAAARSGRAEQYF
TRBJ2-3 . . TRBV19 TGTGCCAGTAGTATGGGGGGGCCTGTCGCAGATACGCAGTATTTT CASSMGGPVADTQYF
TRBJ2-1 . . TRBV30 TGTGCCTCGAACCCAGAGCGGAGCCCTTCCTACAATGAGCAGTTCTTC CASNPERSPSYNEQFF
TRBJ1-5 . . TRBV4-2 TGTGCCAGCAGCCAAGATATGCGTCAGGGAACCAGAAGCCAGCCCCAGCATTTT CASSQDMRQGTRSQPQHF